The TCR beta chain under discussion was sequenced for a study of response to subunit inactivated influenza vaccine. Broader study findings: With each seasonal influenza vaccination, the authors suggested, few new T cells are recruited.

Notes on this clonotype: What it binds is not known.

TCRdb analysed the RT-PCR reads with MiXCR anew, one entry per CDR3 protein. This table holds fewer than 750,000 distinct CDR3 sequences, around 15% found once. This TCR derives from a man over 45 who received an inactivated influenza vaccine. Sequencing used PBMCs from blood, obtained 11 to 12 days after vaccination.

CDR3 sequence reads: CASSYRQGVYNEQFF. For the CDR3, the DNA is TGCGCCAGCAGCTACCGACAGGGAGTTTACAATGAGCAGTTCTTC. The genes are TRBV4-3 and TRBJ2-1; 7 bases are shared with TRBD1. Germline loops: CDR1 LGHNA, CDR2 YSLEER. V lost 5 bases to trimming and J lost 4 bases; unmatched junction nucleotides: 8. This CDR3 comprises 15 residues.